The sequence of this T cell receptor (beta chain) was determined in a study of blood T cells in healthy people across ages. Germline V gene data show CDR1 as GTSNPN and CDR2 as SVGIG (reference sequence). Trimming left V 4 bases short and J 5 bases short, with 10 bases between. The CDR3 loop spans 12 amino acids. Points from the study as a whole: There were more naive CD4+ cells and higher diversity in long-lived donors than in aged donors. A strong correlation between TCR beta diversity and naive T cell percentage was seen.

Primers used in a second PCR of about 6 to 12 cycles were a sample-barcoded 5' primer and a J-beta primer mix. TCRdb used MiXCR to reprocess the 5' RACE reads, holding one entry per CDR3 protein. Altogether some 550,000 distinct CDR3 sequences are present, roughly 48% being singletons, with the ten largest covering 20% to 25%. Worth noting for this clonotype: Its target is not known.

This rearrangement joins TRBV30 to TRBJ2-3; D is ambiguous. Sequenced input: blood. This sequence originates from a man aged 80 or over in good health. The CDR3 loop reads CAWTLGGDTQYF. CDR3 nucleotides: TGTGCCTGGACGTTAGGCGGAGATACGCAGTATTTT.